This T cell receptor beta chain was sequenced in a study of long-term antiretroviral therapy in people with HIV. Findings and limits, study-wide: Pre-ART clonal expansions dominated every time point's repertoire.

Per individual, the PBMC samples numbered at least one pre-ART and at least two post-ART. Assay version v3.0 of immunoSEQ was used, and it was run at survey level. The protocol was immunoSEQ multiplex PCR, while the TCRdb copy is restricted to in-frame clones and leaves out a portion. The repertoire has about 18,000 clones, around 91% of them found once; the top ten carry 9.5% to 10%. The CDR3 consists of 14 residues. V gave up 2 bases and J gave up 2 bases, with 7 bases separating them. Germline loops: CDR1 MDHEN, CDR2 SYDVKM. Concerning this clone itself: As yet, its antigen is unknown.

The rearrangement links TRBV28 to TRBJ1-3; D is perhaps TRBD1 (6 bases). This clonotype was obtained from a man between 50 and 59 years old with HIV. Here the sequenced sample was unsorted PBMCs, taken 3 years after starting antiretroviral therapy. CDR3 DNA sequence: TGTGCCAGCAGTTTAAACAGGGCTGGAAACACCATATATTTT. This codes for CASSLNRAGNTIYF. The variable domain in full, with the rest retrieved from reference TRBV28 and TRBJ1-3, is DVKVTQSSRYLVKRTGEKVFLECVQDMDHENMFWYRQDPGLGLRLIYFSYDVKMKEKGDIPEGYSVSREKKERFSLILESASTNQTSMYLCASSLNRAGNTIYFGEGSWLTVV.